The 2 T cell receptor beta chains given below trace back to one sample, sequenced in a study of T cells in Graves' hyperthyroidism and ophthalmopathy. From RNA transcripts, TCR beta CDR3 regions were amplified. First-round RT-PCR with HTBI primers amplified the TCR CDR3 region. TCRdb re-analysed the multiplex PCR reads in MiXCR, keeping a single row per CDR3 protein. The sample has around 440,000 distinct CDR3 sequences; around 14% are singletons. Sequencing was carried out using blood. These receptors were obtained from a woman aged 18-35 years with Graves' hyperthyroidism.

This clonotype appeared many times. The gene calls are TRBV28 and TRBJ1-3; the D is unclear. This CDR3 has 17 residues. Germline CDR1 reads MDHEN; CDR2 reads SYDVKM. Trimming stripped 3 bases from V and 0 bases from J, with 15 bases between. The CDR3 region has the DNA TGTGCCAGCAGTTTTTGGGATAATCTGATCTCTGGAAACACCATATATTTT. It yields the protein CASSFWDNLISGNTIYF.

This clonotype was recorded at least ten times. The J gene is TRBJ2-7, the V gene TRBV5-1, with 9 nucleotides matching TRBD2. CDR1 SGHRS and CDR2 YFSETQ come from the germline V gene. V was pared by 4 bases and J by 5 bases, with 13 bases of the junction left unmatched. CDR3 length equals 16 residues. The CDR3 nucleotides read TGCGCCAGCAGCCCCGGCGGTAGCGGGAGTTTCAACGAGCAGTACTTC. This codes for CASSPGGSGSFNEQYF.